This T cell receptor (beta chain) was recovered during a study of post-analysis software for immune sequencing data. This clonotype was seen ten or more times. Its cognate antigen is unknown. TCR beta cDNA libraries had unique molecular identifiers. Between about 0.85 and 11 million T cells gave rise to approximately 520,000 cDNA molecules. TCRdb itself ran the PCR reads through MiXCR, one entry per CDR3 protein. Altogether about 260,000 distinct CDR3 sequences are present, about 40% being singletons, with the ten largest covering less than 6%. Study results and limitations: Strong same-batch co-clustering of samples appeared with F measure clustering. Patients had higher frequencies than controls of five or six TRBV segments, including TRBV5-6, TRBV5-1 and TRBV20-1. Among multiple sclerosis patients, normalized Chao1 diversity was significantly below that of controls.

V was shortened by 3 bases and J by 2 bases, with 8 bases between the two germline ends. This CDR3 spans 14 amino acids. The germline V gene has CDR1 SQVTM and CDR2 ANQGSEA. This sequence joins TRBV29-1 and TRBJ2-6; no firm D call. The sample was blood. The TCR originated in a girl aged 10-17 years with multiple sclerosis. This chain's CDR3 is CSVESGPGANVLTF. CDR3 coding DNA: TGCAGCGTTGAGTCCGGGCCTGGGGCCAACGTCCTGACTTTC.